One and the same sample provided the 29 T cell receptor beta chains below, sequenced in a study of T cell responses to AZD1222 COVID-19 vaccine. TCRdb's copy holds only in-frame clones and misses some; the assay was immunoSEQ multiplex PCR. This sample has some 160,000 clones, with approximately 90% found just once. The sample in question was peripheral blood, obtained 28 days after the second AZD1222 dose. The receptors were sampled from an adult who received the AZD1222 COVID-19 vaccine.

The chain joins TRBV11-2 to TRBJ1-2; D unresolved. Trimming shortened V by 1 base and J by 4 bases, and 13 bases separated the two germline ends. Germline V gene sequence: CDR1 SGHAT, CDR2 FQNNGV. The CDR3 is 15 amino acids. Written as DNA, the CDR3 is TGTGCCAGCAGCTTAGTGCGGGGAGCTCGCTATGGCTACACCTTC. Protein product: CASSLVRGARYGYTF.

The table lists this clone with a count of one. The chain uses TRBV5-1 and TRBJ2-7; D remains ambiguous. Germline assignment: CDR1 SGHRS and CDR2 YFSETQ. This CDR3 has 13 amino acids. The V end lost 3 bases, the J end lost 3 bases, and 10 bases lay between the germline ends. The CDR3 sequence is CASSSEFGYEQYF. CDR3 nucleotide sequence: TGCGCCAGCAGCTCGGAATTCGGCTACGAGCAGTACTTC.

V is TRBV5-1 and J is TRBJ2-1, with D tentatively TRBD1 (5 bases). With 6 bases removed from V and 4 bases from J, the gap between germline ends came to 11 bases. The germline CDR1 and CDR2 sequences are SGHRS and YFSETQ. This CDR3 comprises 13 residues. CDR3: CASNLDSYNEQFF. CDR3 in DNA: TGCGCCAGCAACCTTGACAGTTACAATGAGCAGTTCTTC.

The CDR3 bases are TGTGCCATCAGTGAGTCGACTCAACGCCAGCATTTT. Amino acid sequence: CAISESTQRQHF. This sequence joins TRBV10-3 and TRBJ1-5, with D unresolved. Trimming pared 0 bases from V and 12 bases from J, leaving 9 bases between. The CDR3 extends over 12 amino acids. Germline V gene data show CDR1 as ENHRY and CDR2 as SYGVKD.

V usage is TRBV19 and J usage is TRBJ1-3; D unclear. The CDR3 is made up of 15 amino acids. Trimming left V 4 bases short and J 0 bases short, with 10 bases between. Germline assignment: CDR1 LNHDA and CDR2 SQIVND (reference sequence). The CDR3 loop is CASSTQSASGNTIYF. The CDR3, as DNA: TGTGCCAGTAGTACGCAGTCTGCCTCTGGAAACACCATATATTTT.

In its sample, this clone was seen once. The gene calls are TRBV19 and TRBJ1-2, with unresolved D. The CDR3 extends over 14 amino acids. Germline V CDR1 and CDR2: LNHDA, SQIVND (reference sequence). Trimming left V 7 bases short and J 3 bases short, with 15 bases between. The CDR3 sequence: CASKGGYGDYGYTF. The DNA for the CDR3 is TGTGCCAGTAAGGGTGGGTATGGGGACTATGGCTACACCTTC.

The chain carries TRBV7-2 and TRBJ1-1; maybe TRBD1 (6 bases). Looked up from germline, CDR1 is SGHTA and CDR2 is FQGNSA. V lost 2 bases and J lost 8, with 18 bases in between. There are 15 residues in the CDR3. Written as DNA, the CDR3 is TGTGCCAGCAGCTTACAGGGGTACCCCCAAGAGGAAGCTTTCTTT. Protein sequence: CASSLQGYPQEEAFF.

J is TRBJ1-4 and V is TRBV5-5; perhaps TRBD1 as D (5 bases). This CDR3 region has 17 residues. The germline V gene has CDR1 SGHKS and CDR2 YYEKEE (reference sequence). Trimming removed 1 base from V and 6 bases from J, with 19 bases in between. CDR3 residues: CASSLRRWQGFDEKLFF. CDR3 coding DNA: TGTGCCAGCAGCTTGAGGCGGTGGCAGGGTTTCGATGAAAAACTGTTTTTT.

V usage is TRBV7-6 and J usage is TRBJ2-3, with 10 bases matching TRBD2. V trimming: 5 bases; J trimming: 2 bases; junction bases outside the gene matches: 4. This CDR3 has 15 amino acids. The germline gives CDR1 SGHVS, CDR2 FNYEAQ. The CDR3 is CASSPSGRDTDTQYF. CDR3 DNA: TGTGCCAGCAGCCCTAGCGGGAGAGACACAGATACGCAGTATTTT. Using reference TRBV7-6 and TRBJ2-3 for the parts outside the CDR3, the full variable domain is GAGVSQSPRYKVTKRGQDVALRCDPISGHVSLYWYRQALGQGPEFLTYFNYEAQQDKSGLPNDRFSAERPEGSISTLTIQRTEQRDSAMYRCASSPSGRDTDTQYFGPGTRLTVL.

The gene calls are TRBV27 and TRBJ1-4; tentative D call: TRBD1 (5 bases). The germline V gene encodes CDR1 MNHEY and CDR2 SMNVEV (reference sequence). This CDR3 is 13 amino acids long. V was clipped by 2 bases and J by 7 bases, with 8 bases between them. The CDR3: CASSLMRGEKLFF. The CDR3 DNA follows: TGTGCCAGCAGTTTAATGAGGGGTGAAAAACTGTTTTTT. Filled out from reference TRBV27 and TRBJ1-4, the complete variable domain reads EAQVTQNPRYLITVTGKKLTVTCSQNMNHEYMSWYRQDPGLGLRQIYYSMNVEVTDKGDVPEGYKVSRKEKRNFPLILESPSPNQTSLYFCASSLMRGEKLFFGSGTQLSVL.

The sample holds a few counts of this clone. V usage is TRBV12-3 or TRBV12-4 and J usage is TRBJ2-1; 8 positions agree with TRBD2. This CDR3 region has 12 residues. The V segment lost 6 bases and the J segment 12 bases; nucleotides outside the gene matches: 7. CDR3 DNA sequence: TGTGCCAGCAGCATAGCGGGGTGGGTGCAGTTCTTC. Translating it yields CASSIAGWVQFF.

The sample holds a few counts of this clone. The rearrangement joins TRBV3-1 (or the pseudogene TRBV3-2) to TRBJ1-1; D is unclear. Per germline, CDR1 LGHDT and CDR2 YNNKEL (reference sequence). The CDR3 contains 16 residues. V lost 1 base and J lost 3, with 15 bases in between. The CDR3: CASSQGRIRGYTEAFF. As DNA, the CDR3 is TGTGCCAGCAGCCAAGGGAGGATTCGGGGATACACTGAAGCTTTCTTT.

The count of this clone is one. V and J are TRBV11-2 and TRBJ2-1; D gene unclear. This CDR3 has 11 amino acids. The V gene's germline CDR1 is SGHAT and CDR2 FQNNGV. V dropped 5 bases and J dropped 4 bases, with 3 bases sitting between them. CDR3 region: CASSVYNEQFF. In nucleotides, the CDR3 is TGTGCCAGCAGCGTTTACAATGAGCAGTTCTTC.

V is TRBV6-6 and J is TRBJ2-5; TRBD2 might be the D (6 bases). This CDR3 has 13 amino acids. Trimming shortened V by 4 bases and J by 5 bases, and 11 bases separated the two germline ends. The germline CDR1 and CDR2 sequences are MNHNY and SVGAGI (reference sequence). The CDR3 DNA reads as TGTGCCAGCAGTTTTGGGGGGTCGGAGACCCAGTACTTC. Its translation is CASSFGGSETQYF.

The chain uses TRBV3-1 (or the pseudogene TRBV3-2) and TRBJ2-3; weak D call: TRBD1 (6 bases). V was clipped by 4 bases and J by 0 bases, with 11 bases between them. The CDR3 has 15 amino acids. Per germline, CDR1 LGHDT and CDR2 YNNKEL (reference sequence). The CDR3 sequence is CASSRTGTSTDTQYF. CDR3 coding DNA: TGTGCCAGCAGCCGAACAGGGACCAGCACAGATACGCAGTATTTT.

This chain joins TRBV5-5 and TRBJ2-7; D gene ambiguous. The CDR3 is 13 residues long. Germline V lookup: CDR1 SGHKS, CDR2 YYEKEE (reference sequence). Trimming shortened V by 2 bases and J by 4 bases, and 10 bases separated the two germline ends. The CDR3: CASSFSNLYEQYF. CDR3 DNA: TGTGCCAGCAGCTTCTCCAATCTATACGAGCAGTACTTC.

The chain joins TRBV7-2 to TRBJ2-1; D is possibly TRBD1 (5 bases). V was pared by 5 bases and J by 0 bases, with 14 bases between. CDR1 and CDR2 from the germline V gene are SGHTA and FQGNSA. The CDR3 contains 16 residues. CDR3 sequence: CASSLLGGASYNEQFF. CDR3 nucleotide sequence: TGTGCCAGCAGCCTTTTGGGTGGGGCCTCCTACAATGAGCAGTTCTTC.

CDR3 sequence reads: CASSEMVGTEAFF. The CDR3 DNA reads TGTGCCAGCAGTGAGATGGTTGGTACTGAAGCTTTCTTT. The rearrangement joins TRBV6-4 to TRBJ1-1; D is uncertain. The CDR3 loop spans 13 amino acids. Germline V gene lookup returns CDR1 MRHNA and CDR2 SNTAGT. Trimming stripped 3 bases from V and 5 bases from J, with 10 bases between.

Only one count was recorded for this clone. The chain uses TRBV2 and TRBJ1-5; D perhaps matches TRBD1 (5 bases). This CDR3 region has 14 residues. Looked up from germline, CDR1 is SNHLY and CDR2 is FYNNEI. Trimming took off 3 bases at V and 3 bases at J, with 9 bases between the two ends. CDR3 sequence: CASSDWGVNQPQHF. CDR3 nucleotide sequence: TGTGCCAGCAGTGATTGGGGGGTCAATCAGCCCCAGCATTTT.

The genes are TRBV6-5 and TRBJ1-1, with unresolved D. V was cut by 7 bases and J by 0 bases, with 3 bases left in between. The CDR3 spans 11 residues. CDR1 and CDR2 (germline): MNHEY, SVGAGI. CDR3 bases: TGTGCCAGCACCATGAACACTGAAGCTTTCTTT. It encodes CASTMNTEAFF.

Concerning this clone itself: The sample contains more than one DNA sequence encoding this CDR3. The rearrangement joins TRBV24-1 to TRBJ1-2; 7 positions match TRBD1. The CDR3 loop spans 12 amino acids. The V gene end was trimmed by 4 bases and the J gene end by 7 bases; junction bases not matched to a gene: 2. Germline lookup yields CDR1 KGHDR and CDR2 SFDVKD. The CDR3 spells CATSDSGGGYTF. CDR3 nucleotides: TGTGCCACCAGTGACTCAGGGGGTGGCTACACCTTC.

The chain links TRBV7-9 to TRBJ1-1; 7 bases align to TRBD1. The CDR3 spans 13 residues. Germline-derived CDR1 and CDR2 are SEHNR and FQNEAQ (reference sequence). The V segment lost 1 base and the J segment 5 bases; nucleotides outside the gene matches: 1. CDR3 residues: CASSLEQGTEAFF. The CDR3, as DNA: TGTGCCAGCAGCTTAGAACAGGGGACTGAAGCTTTCTTT.

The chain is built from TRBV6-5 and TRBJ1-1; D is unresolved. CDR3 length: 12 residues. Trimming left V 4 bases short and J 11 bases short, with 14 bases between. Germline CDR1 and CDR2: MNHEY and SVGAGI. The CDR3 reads CASSSGDRRAFF. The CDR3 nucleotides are TGTGCCAGCAGTTCCGGAGATCGGAGGGCTTTCTTT.

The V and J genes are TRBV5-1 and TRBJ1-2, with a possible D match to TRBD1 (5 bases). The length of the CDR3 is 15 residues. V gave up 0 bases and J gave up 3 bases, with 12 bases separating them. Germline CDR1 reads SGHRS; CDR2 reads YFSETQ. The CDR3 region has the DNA TGCGCCAGCAGCTTGGGCGGGGGACGTGACTATGGCTACACCTTC. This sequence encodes CASSLGGGRDYGYTF.

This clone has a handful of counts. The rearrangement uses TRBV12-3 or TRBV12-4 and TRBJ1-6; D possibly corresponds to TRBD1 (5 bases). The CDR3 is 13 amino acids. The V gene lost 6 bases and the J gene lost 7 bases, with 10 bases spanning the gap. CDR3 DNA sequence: TGTGCCAGCAGGGGACGATACAATTCACCCCTCCACTTT. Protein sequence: CASRGRYNSPLHF.

The CDR3 nucleotides read TGTGCCAGCAGCGTAGCTACGAGTGGCGAGCAGTACTTC. As protein: CASSVATSGEQYF. The chain recombines TRBV9 with TRBJ2-7; D remains unclear. This CDR3 contains 13 residues. CDR1 SGDLS and CDR2 YYNGEE come from the germline V gene. V was trimmed by 0 bases and J by 6 bases, leaving 10 bases between them.

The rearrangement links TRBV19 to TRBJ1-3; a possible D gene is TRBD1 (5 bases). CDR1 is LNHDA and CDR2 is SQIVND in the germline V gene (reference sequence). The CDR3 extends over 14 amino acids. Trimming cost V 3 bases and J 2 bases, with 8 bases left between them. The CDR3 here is CASSISRAGNTIYF. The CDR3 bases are TGTGCCAGTAGTATCTCCAGGGCTGGAAACACCATATATTTT. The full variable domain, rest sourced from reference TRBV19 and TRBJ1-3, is DGGITQSPKYLFRKEGQNVTLSCEQNLNHDAMYWYRQDPGQGLRLIYYSQIVNDFQKGDIAEGYSVSREKKESFPLTVTSAQKNPTAFYLCASSISRAGNTIYFGEGSWLTVV.

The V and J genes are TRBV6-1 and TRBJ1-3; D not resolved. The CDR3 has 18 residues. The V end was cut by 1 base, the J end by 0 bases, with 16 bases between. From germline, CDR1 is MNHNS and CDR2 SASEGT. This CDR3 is CASSEVYVAVLSGNTIYF. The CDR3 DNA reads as TGTGCCAGCAGTGAAGTCTACGTGGCCGTGCTCTCTGGAAACACCATATATTTT.

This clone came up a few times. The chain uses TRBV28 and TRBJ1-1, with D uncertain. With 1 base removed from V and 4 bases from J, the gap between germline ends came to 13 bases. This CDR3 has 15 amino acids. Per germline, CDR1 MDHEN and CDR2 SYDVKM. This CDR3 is CASSLLAPLGTEAFF. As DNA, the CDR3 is TGTGCCAGCAGTTTATTGGCCCCCTTGGGCACTGAAGCTTTCTTT.